The clone carrying this TCR beta chain was picked up one time. In the study's own analysis: Amplification of reference gene primers provided the estimated nucleated cell counts. Data came from immunoSEQ multiplex PCR; TCRdb stores just in-frame clones and leaves some out. The V and J calls and clone size were taken over from that table, and D and trimming were inferred from the DNA. The repertoire holds under 300,000 clones, with roughly four fifths as singletons. From germline, CDR1 is SGHRS and CDR2 YFSETQ. The V end lost 0 bases, the J end lost 4 bases, and 10 bases lay between the germline ends. This CDR3 has 15 residues. This entry comes from a study of blood T cell repertoires in COVID-19. Study information: COVID-19 samples, acute and convalescent, were from the United States, Italy and Spain. T cells, B-cell-depleted T cells, or PBMCs provided the cDNA or gDNA that served as material.

V is TRBV5-1 and J is TRBJ2-2, with D uncertain. The origin of this receptor is a man aged 30 to 45 who had recovered from COVID-19. Sequenced: peripheral blood. The CDR3 sequence is CASSLGQSFTGELFF. Here the CDR3 DNA reads TGCGCCAGCAGCTTGGGACAATCCTTCACCGGGGAGCTGTTTTTT. Full variable domain (rest looked up from reference TRBV5-1 and TRBJ2-2): KAGVTQTPRYLIKTRGQQVTLSCSPISGHRSVSWYQQTPGQGLQFLFEYFSETQRNKGNFPGRFSGRQFSNSRSEMNVSTLELGDSALYLCASSLGQSFTGELFFGEGSRLTVL.